A single sample gave rise to the 20 T cell receptor beta chains below, sequenced in a study of cytomegalovirus exposure and HLA in healthy donors. Researchers ran the PCR with 60 Vbeta and 13 Jbeta primers. Profiling relied on immunoSEQ multiplex PCR, and the TCRdb table lists in-frame clones only, not all of them. In the table there are about 120,000 clones, nearly 65% of which are singletons. Sequencing was carried out using PBMCs. These receptors originate from a man aged 35 to 55 in good health and CMV-seropositive.

The V and J genes are TRBV6-5 and TRBJ2-7; maybe TRBD2 (5 bases). CDR1 and CDR2 (germline): MNHEY, SVGAGI. This CDR3 region has 16 residues. V lost 0 bases and J lost 4, with 16 bases in between. CDR3 loop: CASSYSGAGPLYEQYF. As DNA, the CDR3 is TGTGCCAGCAGTTACTCGGGCGCGGGCCCATTGTACGAGCAGTACTTC.

The rearrangement uses TRBV7-2 and TRBJ2-1; 12 positions match TRBD1. Germline loops: CDR1 SGHTA, CDR2 FQGNSA. The CDR3 has 19 residues. J was trimmed by 0 bases and V by 6 bases; bases with no gene match: 12. The CDR3 nucleotides read TGTGCCAGCAGTTTAAAGGGGACAGGGGGCAAGTACTCCTACAATGAGCAGTTCTTC. Translated: CASSLKGTGGKYSYNEQFF. Using reference TRBV7-2 and TRBJ2-1 for the parts outside the CDR3, the full variable domain is GAGVSQSPSNKVTEKGKDVELRCDPISGHTALYWYRQSLGQGLEFLIYFQGNSAPDKSGLPSDRFSAERTGGSVSTLTIQRTQQEDSAVYLCASSLKGTGGKYSYNEQFFGPGTRLTVL.

V gene TRBV5-1 combines with J gene TRBJ1-2; 8 bases align to TRBD1. The CDR3 sequence is 15 residues long. The germline CDR1 and CDR2 sequences are SGHRS and YFSETQ. V lost 2 bases, J lost 4 bases, and 7 bases stayed unmatched. CDR3 in amino acids: CASSLVQGAGYGYTF. As DNA, the CDR3 is TGCGCCAGCAGCTTAGTCCAGGGGGCTGGCTATGGCTACACCTTC.

This clone showed up just once. J is TRBJ2-7 and V is TRBV28; the match to TRBD1 covers 10 bases. The J segment lost 4 bases and the V segment lost 2 bases, leaving 5 bases of the junction unmatched. The length of the CDR3 is 15 residues. Germline CDR1 is MDHEN and CDR2 is SYDVKM. In DNA form, the CDR3 reads TGTGCCAGCAGTTTACCCGGGACAGGGGCTTACGAGCAGTACTTC. Translation gives CASSLPGTGAYEQYF.

The rearrangement joins TRBV28 to TRBJ2-7, with D hard to call. Germline V lookup: CDR1 MDHEN, CDR2 SYDVKM. The CDR3 sequence is 14 residues long. Trimming took off 5 bases at V and 0 bases at J, with 11 bases between the two ends. The CDR3 spells CASSVQPRSYEQYF. For the CDR3, the DNA is TGTGCCAGCAGTGTACAGCCGCGCTCCTACGAGCAGTACTTC.

The gene calls are TRBV6-6 and TRBJ2-3, with a possible D match to TRBD2 (6 bases). Trimming pared 2 bases from V and 0 bases from J, leaving 12 bases between. CDR3 length: 16 residues. CDR1 MNHNY and CDR2 SVGAGI come from the germline V gene (reference sequence). The CDR3 is CASSYRRERSTDTQYF. CDR3 nucleotide sequence: TGTGCCAGCAGTTACAGACGGGAGCGAAGCACAGATACGCAGTATTTT.

This chain uses TRBV19 with TRBJ1-6; D gene uncertain. V lost 3 bases, J lost 9 bases, and 12 bases lay in between. The CDR3 runs 14 residues. The germline gives CDR1 LNHDA, CDR2 SQIVND (reference sequence). The CDR3 nucleotides read TGTGCCAGTAGTATTGAGGAGGCGACTTCACCCCTCCACTTT. Its protein product is CASSIEEATSPLHF.

This sequence joins TRBV11-2 and TRBJ2-5; possibly TRBD1 for D (6 bases). Between the trimmed V and J ends, which lost 0 bases and 5 bases, there was a span of 16 bases. This CDR3 is 16 amino acids long. CDR1 and CDR2 (germline): SGHAT, FQNNGV. The CDR3 reads CASSLELGAVMETQYF. The CDR3 coding sequence is TGTGCCAGCAGCTTAGAACTGGGGGCTGTTATGGAGACCCAGTACTTC.

Only a few counts were recorded for this clone. The J gene is TRBJ2-3, the V gene TRBV7-8, with D perhaps matching TRBD1 (5 bases). This CDR3 contains 14 residues. V was shortened by 0 bases and J by 6 bases, with 10 bases between the two germline ends. CDR1 and CDR2 (germline): SGHVS, FQNEAQ. The CDR3 spells CASSLATRVDTQYF. The DNA of the CDR3 is TGTGCCAGCAGCTTAGCTACCAGGGTTGATACGCAGTATTTT.

This chain uses TRBV2 with TRBJ2-5; 7 bases are a match to TRBD1. V shed 2 bases, J shed 2 bases, and the junction held 5 bases outside the gene matches. This CDR3 contains 15 residues. Germline-derived CDR1 and CDR2 are SNHLY and FYNNEI. CDR3 DNA: TGTGCCAGCAGTGAAAGACAGGGCAGACAAGAGACCCAGTACTTC. Translated: CASSERQGRQETQYF. Full variable domain (outside the CDR3, taken from reference TRBV2 and TRBJ2-5): EPEVTQTPSHQVTQMGQEVILRCVPISNHLYFYWYRQILGQKVEFLVSFYNNEISEKSEIFDDQFSVERPDGSNFTLKIRSTKLEDSAMYFCASSERQGRQETQYFGPGTRLLVL.

The chain joins TRBV6-5 to TRBJ2-1, with 8 bases aligning to TRBD2. Germline V gene sequence: CDR1 MNHEY, CDR2 SVGAGI. CDR3 size: 14 residues. Trimming removed 10 bases from V and 5 bases from J; junction bases left unmatched: 10. In nucleotides, the CDR3 is TGTGCCACCTTCCGGGCGGGGGGTCACAATGAGCAGTTCTTC. Its translation is CATFRAGGHNEQFF.

V usage is TRBV19 and J usage is TRBJ2-1, with TRBD2 identical over 10 bases. Germline trimming cut 3 bases from V and 5 bases from J; bases unmatched to any gene: 4. Per the germline V gene, CDR1 is LNHDA and CDR2 is SQIVND (reference sequence). The CDR3 is 15 amino acids. The CDR3: CASSISGGDNNEQFF. CDR3 DNA: TGTGCCAGTAGTATCAGCGGGGGGGATAACAATGAGCAGTTCTTC.

The chain carries TRBV13 and TRBJ2-1; 8 bases are shared with TRBD2. There are 17 residues in the CDR3. Trimming cost V 1 base and J 2 bases; bases outside gene matches: 7. Looked up from germline, CDR1 is PRHDT and CDR2 is FYEKMQ (reference sequence). As DNA, the CDR3 is TGTGCCAGCAGCTTAGTTGCGGGGGGCCGTCCCTACAATGAGCAGTTCTTC. Translated: CASSLVAGGRPYNEQFF.

The chain joins TRBV2 to TRBJ1-6, with a weak D call TRBD1 (6 bases). Between the trimmed V and J ends, which lost 6 bases and 7 bases, there was a span of 16 bases. The length of the CDR3 is 15 residues. The germline V gene has CDR1 SNHLY and CDR2 FYNNEI. The CDR3: CASRAGPRGNSPLHF. CDR3 DNA sequence: TGTGCCAGCAGGGCAGGGCCTAGGGGGAATTCACCCCTCCACTTT. Complete variable domain (other parts from reference TRBV2 and TRBJ1-6): EPEVTQTPSHQVTQMGQEVILRCVPISNHLYFYWYRQILGQKVEFLVSFYNNEISEKSEIFDDQFSVERPDGSNFTLKIRSTKLEDSAMYFCASRAGPRGNSPLHFGNGTRLTVT.

The chain is built from TRBV7-3 and TRBJ2-3; TRBD2 matches at 11 bases. Germline V gives CDR1 SGHTA, CDR2 FQGTGA. With V trimmed by 5 bases and J by 1 base, 5 bases remained unmatched. The CDR3 loop spans 16 amino acids. The CDR3 DNA reads TGTGCCAGCAGCCCGGTAGCGGGAGGGGGCACAGATACGCAGTATTTT. Translated, it gives CASSPVAGGGTDTQYF.

This clone was picked up one time. J is TRBJ2-7 and V is TRBV5-5; 8 nucleotides match TRBD2. The ends lost 0 bases at V and 3 bases at J; junction bases unmatched: 8. This CDR3 spans 16 amino acids. Germline V gives CDR1 SGHKS, CDR2 YYEKEE (reference sequence). CDR3 sequence (DNA): TGTGCCAGCAGCTTGGCCTCTGCGGGAGGCCTCTACGAGCAGTACTTC. It yields the protein CASSLASAGGLYEQYF.

The chain couples TRBV14 to TRBJ2-7; 7 bases align to TRBD1. V shed 4 bases, J shed 3 bases, and the junction held 9 bases outside the gene matches. This CDR3 region has 15 residues. Germline CDR1 reads SGHDN; CDR2 reads FVKESK. The CDR3 loop reads CASSPLIGTVYEQYF. As DNA, the CDR3 is TGTGCCAGCAGCCCCCTAATTGGGACAGTCTACGAGCAGTACTTC.

J is TRBJ2-5 and V is TRBV5-1, with 7 positions matching TRBD1. Losses at the gene ends were 0 bases for V and 2 bases for J; bases not matched to a gene: 4. This CDR3 comprises 15 residues. Germline lookup yields CDR1 SGHRS and CDR2 YFSETQ. CDR3 amino acids: CASSLARGIQETQYF. CDR3 bases: TGCGCCAGCAGCTTGGCCAGGGGGATTCAAGAGACCCAGTACTTC.

In its sample, this clone was seen a few times. The chain combines TRBV19 with TRBJ2-1; a weak D match, TRBD2 (5 bases). CDR1 and CDR2 (germline): LNHDA, SQIVND (reference sequence). The length of the CDR3 is 14 residues. Trimming stripped 3 bases from V and 7 bases from J, with 13 bases between. CDR3 sequence (DNA): TGTGCCAGTAGTATGGACCGAATAGCGAATGAGCAGTTCTTC. Translation: CASSMDRIANEQFF.

J is TRBJ1-5 and V is TRBV4-1; D unclear. CDR1 and CDR2 from the germline V gene are MGHRA and YSYEKL. The V and J ends lost 0 bases and 0 bases respectively, with 12 bases between them. This CDR3 comprises 17 residues. CDR3 DNA sequence: TGCGCCAGCAGCCAAGATATAGGGAGCTATAGCAATCAGCCCCAGCATTTT. Amino acids: CASSQDIGSYSNQPQHF.